This T cell receptor beta chain was recorded in a study of radiotherapy plus CTLA-4 blockade in lung cancer. Across the whole study: Patients showed objective responses in under 20% of cases, and disease control was achieved by roughly 30%. General observations from the study: The best prediction of response reportedly came from early blood T cell clone dynamics, with interferon-beta. The study found tumor-derived TCR clones expanded in blood after radiotherapy plus ipilimumab.

The CDR3 totals 14 residues. With 6 bases removed from V and 2 bases from J, the gap between germline ends came to 11 bases. Germline V gives CDR1 LNHDA, CDR2 SQIVND (reference sequence). This clone came up once. The antigen remains undetermined. Data came from immunoSEQ multiplex PCR; TCRdb stores just in-frame clones and leaves some out. The data show 55,000 to 65,000 clones, 77% seen once. It was focal radiation plus CTLA-4 blockade with ipilimumab that patients with chemo-refractory metastatic non-small-cell lung cancer received. The chain recombines TRBV19 with TRBJ1-5; a weak D match, TRBD1 (6 bases). This TCR came from a human donor with non-small cell lung cancer who had a partial response to radiotherapy plus ipilimumab. Source: peripheral blood, taken from a patient treated with radiotherapy plus ipilimumab. CDR3 sequence (DNA): TGTGCCAGTAGGGGGGCGGGTGGCAATCAGCCCCAGCATTTT. It encodes CASRGAGGNQPQHF. Filled out from reference TRBV19 and TRBJ1-5, the complete variable domain reads DGGITQSPKYLFRKEGQNVTLSCEQNLNHDAMYWYRQDPGQGLRLIYYSQIVNDFQKGDIAEGYSVSREKKESFPLTVTSAQKNPTAFYLCASRGAGGNQPQHFGDGTRLSIL.